This is a list of T cell receptor beta chains from one sample in a study of CXCR3-negative and CXCR3-positive naive CD8 T cells. For each CDR3 protein, TCRdb gives one entry from its re-call of the 5' RACE reads, without DNA. This sample contains tens of thousands of distinct CDR3 sequences. The sample consisted of naive CXCR3+ CD8+ T cells from blood. All receptors derive from a human donor in good health. Some clones in this sample may be carry-over from other donors' samples. Each CDR3 is given with its conserved first and last residue. Each record gives: V gene, J gene, CDR3 protein.

V gene: TRBV6-2/TRBV6-3
J gene: TRBJ2-3
CDR3 protein: CANPVTPWGSSTDTQYF

V gene: TRBV7-9
J gene: TRBJ2-2
CDR3 protein: CASSFRTGEAGELFF

V gene: TRBV20-1
J gene: TRBJ2-1
CDR3 protein: CTTPGLGVDEQFF

V gene: TRBV6-2/TRBV6-3
J gene: TRBJ2-5
CDR3 protein: CASSQTETSGRETQYF

V gene: TRBV12-3/TRBV12-4
J gene: TRBJ2-7
CDR3 protein: CASSFAWDEQYF

V gene: TRBV4-2
J gene: TRBJ1-6
CDR3 protein: CASSQESSPSPLHF

V gene: TRBV20-1
J gene: TRBJ2-1
CDR3 protein: CSASGEAKINEQFF

V gene: TRBV9
J gene: TRBJ2-1
CDR3 protein: CASSVEGVGYNEQFF

V gene: TRBV28
J gene: TRBJ2-5
CDR3 protein: CASSALAGERGETQYF

V gene: TRBV12-3/TRBV12-4
J gene: TRBJ2-7
CDR3 protein: CASTRGVNEQYF